The next 22 T cell receptor beta chains were all read from a single sample in a study of blood T cell repertoires in COVID-19. The method was immunoSEQ multiplex PCR; TCRdb's version includes in-frame clones alone and lacks a portion of them. The table includes around 470,000 clones, roughly 89% detected once. Sequencing was carried out using peripheral blood. These receptors were collected from a man aged 18-30 years with COVID-19, enrolled during active disease.

The chain combines TRBV14 with TRBJ1-2; D uncertain. The CDR3 spans 14 residues. Per germline, CDR1 SGHDN and CDR2 FVKESK. Trimming stripped 0 bases from V and 4 bases from J, with 9 bases between. The CDR3 is CASSQDLAGYGYTF. The CDR3 DNA is TGTGCCAGCAGCCAAGATCTAGCAGGCTATGGCTACACCTTC.

The V call is TRBV5-4, the J call TRBJ2-2; 12 bases are shared with TRBD2. The junction had 6 bases not matched to a gene; V was cut back by 0 bases and J by 6 bases. The CDR3 spans 17 residues. Per the germline V gene, CDR1 is SGHNT and CDR2 is YYREEE (reference sequence). The CDR3 DNA sequence: TGTGCCAGCAGCTTGGGACTAGCGGGAGTAGTCGCCGGGGAGCTGTTTTTT. Residues: CASSLGLAGVVAGELFF.

The chain employs TRBV12-3 or TRBV12-4 and TRBJ2-1; TRBD2 agrees at 9 bases. CDR3 size: 13 residues. V trimming: 6 bases; J trimming: 8 bases; junction bases outside the gene matches: 5. The CDR3: CASRAGGIDEQFF. CDR3 nucleotide sequence: TGTGCCAGCAGAGCGGGGGGCATCGATGAGCAGTTCTTC.

This rearrangement joins TRBV10-3 to TRBJ1-3, with D perhaps TRBD1 (6 bases). The V and J ends lost 3 bases and 0 bases respectively, with 9 bases between them. The CDR3 is 15 residues long. Germline assignment: CDR1 ENHRY and CDR2 SYGVKD. This chain's CDR3 is CAISDGGLSGNTIYF. CDR3 nucleotides: TGTGCCATCAGTGACGGGGGGCTCTCTGGAAACACCATATATTTT.

The V gene is TRBV7-8, the J gene TRBJ2-7; tentative D call: TRBD2 (6 bases). V was shortened by 8 bases and J by 7 bases, with 21 bases between the two germline ends. The CDR3 sequence is 14 residues long. Germline CDR1 and CDR2: SGHVS and FQNEAQ. CDR3 loop: CASRTRPGSREQYF. Here the CDR3 DNA reads TGTGCCAGCCGTACGCGGCCCGGGAGTAGAGAGCAGTACTTC.

The chain is built from TRBV19 and TRBJ1-5; D may be TRBD1 (5 bases). Trimming removed 8 bases from V and 3 bases from J, with 11 bases in between. The germline V gene encodes CDR1 LNHDA and CDR2 SQIVND (reference sequence). CDR3 length equals 13 residues. The CDR3 DNA reads TGTGCCAGTTCGGGACTGCACAATCAGCCCCAGCATTTT. Protein: CASSGLHNQPQHF.

This rearrangement joins TRBV7-9 to TRBJ1-4; 11 bases line up with TRBD1. V shed 6 bases, J shed 7 bases, and the junction held 13 bases outside the gene matches. This CDR3 contains 17 residues. The germline gives CDR1 SEHNR, CDR2 FQNEAQ (reference sequence). The CDR3 loop reads CASSIWTGGGRGEKLFF. In DNA form, the CDR3 reads TGTGCCAGCAGTATATGGACAGGGGGCGGCCGGGGTGAAAAACTGTTTTTT.

V and J are TRBV3-1 (or the pseudogene TRBV3-2) and TRBJ1-1, with D possibly being TRBD1 (5 bases). CDR3 length equals 13 residues. With 4 bases removed from V and 6 bases from J, the gap between germline ends came to 12 bases. Germline CDR1 is LGHDT and CDR2 is YNNKEL (reference sequence). Written as DNA, the CDR3 is TGTGCCAGCAGCCTCATCGGGACTCCTGAAGCTTTCTTT. It is translated as CASSLIGTPEAFF.

The rearrangement links TRBV9 to TRBJ2-5, with 10 bases fitting TRBD2. Germline loops: CDR1 SGDLS, CDR2 YYNGEE. V trimming: 3 bases; J trimming: 5 bases; junction bases outside the gene matches: 7. The CDR3 sequence is 15 residues long. CDR3 DNA sequence: TGTGCCAGCAGCGCTCTAGCGGGAGCCGCCGAGACCCAGTACTTC. It is translated as CASSALAGAAETQYF.

The chain has TRBV7-6 and TRBJ2-2; 7 positions agree with TRBD1. V lost 2 bases, J lost 2 bases, and 5 bases stayed unmatched. The CDR3 spans 16 residues. Germline V CDR1 and CDR2: SGHVS, FNYEAQ. The CDR3 coding sequence is TGTGCCAGCAGCTTATTTACAGGGGATAACACCGGGGAGCTGTTTTTT. Protein: CASSLFTGDNTGELFF. Based on the CDR3 plus reference TRBV7-6 and TRBJ2-2, the full variable domain is GAGVSQSPRYKVTKRGQDVALRCDPISGHVSLYWYRQALGQGPEFLTYFNYEAQQDKSGLPNDRFSAERPEGSISTLTIQRTEQRDSAMYRCASSLFTGDNTGELFFGEGSRLTVL.

The chain couples TRBV2 to TRBJ2-3; TRBD2 matches at 15 bases. V shed 6 bases, J shed 8 bases, and the junction held 9 bases outside the gene matches. The CDR3 covers 16 residues. Germline-derived CDR1 and CDR2 are SNHLY and FYNNEI. DNA of the CDR3: TGTGCCAGCAGGGTCAGGACTAGCGGGGGGGCCGGTACGCAGTATTTT. Its translation is CASRVRTSGGAGTQYF.

This clone has a handful of counts. The chain uses TRBV3-1 (or the pseudogene TRBV3-2) and TRBJ1-2; D might be TRBD1 (6 bases). Germline CDR1 reads LGHDT; CDR2 reads YNNKEL (reference sequence). Deletions cut 0 bases from V and 4 bases from J, with 15 bases between. This CDR3 has 16 amino acids. The CDR3 region is CASSQDPNRASYGYTF. CDR3 nucleotide sequence: TGTGCCAGCAGCCAAGACCCGAACAGGGCCAGCTATGGCTACACCTTC.

This chain connects TRBV24-1 to TRBJ2-7; D possibly corresponds to TRBD1 (6 bases). Germline lookup yields CDR1 KGHDR and CDR2 SFDVKD. With 4 bases removed from V and 8 bases from J, the gap between germline ends came to 17 bases. This CDR3 is built from 14 residues. The CDR3 is CATSEQGPLTQQYF. The CDR3 DNA follows: TGTGCCACCAGTGAACAGGGACCCCTCACCCAGCAGTACTTC.

This clone has a single count. The gene calls are TRBV18 and TRBJ2-7; 9 bases are shared with TRBD1. The ends lost 8 bases at V and 3 bases at J; junction bases unmatched: 2. CDR1 and CDR2 (germline): KGHSH, LQKENI. This CDR3 is built from 12 residues. For the CDR3, the DNA is TGTGCCAGCCGGGACAGGGTCTACGAGCAGTACTTC. Translated: CASRDRVYEQYF.

This rearrangement joins TRBV29-1 to TRBJ2-6, with 7 bases matching TRBD1. The CDR3 spans 16 residues. Germline lookup yields CDR1 SQVTM and CDR2 ANQGSEA. With V trimmed by 5 bases and J by 0 bases, 7 bases remained unmatched. The CDR3 sequence: CSVYTGESSGANVLTF. CDR3 sequence (DNA): TGCAGCGTTTATACAGGGGAGAGCTCTGGGGCCAACGTCCTGACTTTC.

The V gene is TRBV6-5, the J gene TRBJ1-5; D not resolved. V was trimmed by 6 bases and J by 3 bases, leaving 12 bases between them. This CDR3 spans 14 amino acids. Germline V gives CDR1 MNHEY, CDR2 SVGAGI. CDR3 DNA: TGTGCCAGCAGCTTGGACGGGATCAATCAGCCCCAGCATTTT. This codes for CASSLDGINQPQHF.

The J gene is TRBJ2-3, the V gene TRBV7-2; 9 positions match TRBD1. The V gene end was trimmed by 5 bases and the J gene end by 4 bases; junction bases not matched to a gene: 7. This CDR3 contains 15 residues. In germline, CDR1 is SGHTA, CDR2 FQGNSA. This CDR3 reads CASSPGQGGADTQYF. Written as DNA, the CDR3 is TGTGCCAGCAGCCCGGGACAGGGAGGCGCAGATACGCAGTATTTT.

The chain combines TRBV19 with TRBJ2-7; no clear D. Looked up from germline, CDR1 is LNHDA and CDR2 is SQIVND (reference sequence). CDR3 length: 16 residues. The V and J ends lost 3 bases and 2 bases respectively, with 17 bases between them. The CDR3 here is CASSINAADFTYEQYF. DNA of the CDR3: TGTGCCAGTAGTATTAACGCGGCGGATTTTACCTACGAGCAGTACTTC. The whole variable domain, filled in from reference TRBV19 and TRBJ2-7, reads DGGITQSPKYLFRKEGQNVTLSCEQNLNHDAMYWYRQDPGQGLRLIYYSQIVNDFQKGDIAEGYSVSREKKESFPLTVTSAQKNPTAFYLCASSINAADFTYEQYFGPGTRLTVT.

The chain employs TRBV20-1 and TRBJ1-2; D is possibly TRBD1 (6 bases). V shed 6 bases and J shed 5 bases, with 10 bases lying between them. This CDR3 region has 11 residues. Germline V CDR1 and CDR2: DFQATT, SNEGSKA (reference sequence). The CDR3 reads CSAWTEYGYTF. CDR3 DNA: TGCAGTGCGTGGACAGAGTATGGCTACACCTTC.

This clone has only one observation. This chain links TRBV18 with TRBJ1-3; D not certain. CDR1 and CDR2 (germline): KGHSH, LQKENI. CDR3 length equals 11 residues. V lost 3 bases, J lost 8 bases, and 5 bases lay in between. The CDR3 nucleotides read TGTGCCAGCTCACCCGGTGACACCATATATTTT. Translating it yields CASSPGDTIYF. Full variable domain (missing parts from reference TRBV18 and TRBJ1-3): NAGVMQNPRHLVRRRGQEARLRCSPMKGHSHVYWYRQLPEEGLKFMVYLQKENIIDESGMPKERFSAEFPKEGPSILRIQQVVRGDSAAYFCASSPGDTIYFGEGSWLTVV.

The chain is built from TRBV21-1 and TRBJ1-1; TRBD1 is taken as the D call from the table, unchecked against the DNA. TRBV21-1 is designated a pseudogene. The CDR3 has 14 residues. In DNA, the CDR3 is TGTGCCAGCAGCAACCCCCAGGGGGGTGCTGAAGCTTTCTTT. Its translation: CASSNPQGGAEAFF.

This clone was seen more than once but under ten times. The chain uses TRBV7-9 and TRBJ1-1; possible D gene TRBD1, 5 bases. The V end was cut by 5 bases, the J end by 1 base, with 17 bases between. This CDR3 region has 16 residues. Germline-derived CDR1 and CDR2 are SEHNR and FQNEAQ (reference sequence). Written as DNA, the CDR3 is TGTGCCAGCAGCCCTCCGGTACAGGAAGGGAACACTGAAGCTTTCTTT. This sequence encodes CASSPPVQEGNTEAFF.